This T cell receptor beta chain was captured in a study of cytomegalovirus exposure and HLA in healthy donors. Findings and limits, study-wide: Later, an analysis showed that TCR beta chains associated with HLA were more clonally expanded than others that were equally common. Presence/absence analyses assumed roughly uniform sequencing depth across donors. In a later analysis, TCR beta V- and J-gene trimming showed a link to a missense DCLRE1C variant. According to a later analysis, donors in an Asian-associated ancestry cluster reportedly had fewer N-insertions than the approximately 670-donor mean.

The length of the CDR3 is 15 residues. In germline, CDR1 is LGHNA, CDR2 YNFKEQ. The J segment lost 6 bases and the V segment lost 5 bases, leaving 12 bases of the junction unmatched. A word on this clone: What it binds is unknown.

Primers for the PCR totalled 60 Vbeta and 13 Jbeta. Generated by immunoSEQ multiplex PCR, the TCRdb table keeps only in-frame clones and is missing some. The sample lists around 170,000 clones, around 80% occurring once. The clonotype originates from a woman between 40 and 50 years old in good health and CMV-seronegative. V is TRBV4-2 and J is TRBJ2-7; 8 positions match TRBD2. Input material: PBMCs. CDR3 DNA sequence: TGTGCCAGCAGCAGGTCGGGGGGGAGCGGTGGCGAGCAGTACTTC. It is translated as CASSRSGGSGGEQYF.